This T cell receptor (beta chain) stems from a study of T cell changes during pregnancy in multiple sclerosis (dated by TCRdb to between 2018 and 2021). The study in broad terms: The study looked at changes in the T cell repertoire across pregnancy in women with multiple sclerosis.

Measured from the cysteine to the phenylalanine, the CDR3 is 16 residues long. This entry keeps only the CDR3 DNA: 48 bases, framed from base 1. V is pruned by 2 bases and J by 6 bases, leaving 9 bases of the junction without a gene match. In the germline V gene, CDR1 corresponds to SNHLY and CDR2 to FYNNEI. About this clone: No cognate antigen has been identified for it. Base qualities are not at hand, and no much larger clone is one base apart.

The library relied on the immunoSEQ multiplex PCR assay. TCRdb took over this immuneACCESS table, retaining in-frame rearrangements with V and J assigned. Such tables are incomplete; in checked studies, under half of the missing clones stem from an unresolved V gene, and the remainder is unexplained. Across this sample there are some 77,000 clones, with approximately 92% seen only once. The top ten clones comprise roughly 2.1% of the sample. The chain links TRBV2 with TRBJ1-2; 10 middle bases align to TRBD1. The receptor comes from a female donor in good health, enrolled as a control in a pregnancy study. Source: peripheral blood, taken in the second trimester of pregnancy. In nucleotides, the sequence is TGTGCCAGCAGTGAATTTCACCGGGGGACAGGGGATGGCTACACCTTC. This encodes CASSEFHRGTGDGYTF.